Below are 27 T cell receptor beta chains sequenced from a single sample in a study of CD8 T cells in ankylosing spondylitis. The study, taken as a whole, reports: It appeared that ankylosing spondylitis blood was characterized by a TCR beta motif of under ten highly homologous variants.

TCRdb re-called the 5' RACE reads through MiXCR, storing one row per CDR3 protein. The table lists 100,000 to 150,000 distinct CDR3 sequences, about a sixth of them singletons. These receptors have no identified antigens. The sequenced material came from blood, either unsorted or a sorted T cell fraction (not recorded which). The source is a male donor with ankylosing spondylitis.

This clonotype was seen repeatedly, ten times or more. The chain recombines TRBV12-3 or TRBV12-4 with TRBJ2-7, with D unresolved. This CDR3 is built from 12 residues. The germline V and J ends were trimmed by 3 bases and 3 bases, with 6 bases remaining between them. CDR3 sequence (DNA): TGTGCCAGCAGTTTGAGAATCTACGAGCAGTACTTC. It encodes CASSLRIYEQYF.

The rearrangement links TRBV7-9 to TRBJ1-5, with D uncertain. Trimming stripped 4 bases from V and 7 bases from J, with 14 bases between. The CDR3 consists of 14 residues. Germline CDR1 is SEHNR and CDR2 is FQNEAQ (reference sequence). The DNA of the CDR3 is TGTGCCAGCAGCTCGGCGGCAGGACGGCAGCCCCAGCATTTT. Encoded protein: CASSSAAGRQPQHF.

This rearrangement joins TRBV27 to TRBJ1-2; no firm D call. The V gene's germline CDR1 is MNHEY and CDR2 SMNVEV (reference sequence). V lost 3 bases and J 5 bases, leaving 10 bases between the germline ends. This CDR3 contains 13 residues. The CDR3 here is CASSLGETYGYTF. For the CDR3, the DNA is TGTGCCAGCAGTTTGGGAGAGACTTATGGCTACACCTTC.

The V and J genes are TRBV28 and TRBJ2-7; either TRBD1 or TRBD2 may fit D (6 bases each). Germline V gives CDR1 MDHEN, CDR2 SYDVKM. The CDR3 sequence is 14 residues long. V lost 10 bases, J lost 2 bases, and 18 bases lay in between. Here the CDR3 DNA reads TGTGCCACCGGGGGTTGGGGGCTAACCTACGAGCAGTACTTC. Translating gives CATGGWGLTYEQYF.

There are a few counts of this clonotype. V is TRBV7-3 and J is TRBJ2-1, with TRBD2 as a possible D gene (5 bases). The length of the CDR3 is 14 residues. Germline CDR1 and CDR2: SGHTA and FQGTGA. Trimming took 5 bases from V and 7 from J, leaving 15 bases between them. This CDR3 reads CASSPLAGQNEQFF. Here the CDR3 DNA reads TGTGCCAGCAGCCCCTTGGCGGGCCAGAATGAGCAGTTCTTC.

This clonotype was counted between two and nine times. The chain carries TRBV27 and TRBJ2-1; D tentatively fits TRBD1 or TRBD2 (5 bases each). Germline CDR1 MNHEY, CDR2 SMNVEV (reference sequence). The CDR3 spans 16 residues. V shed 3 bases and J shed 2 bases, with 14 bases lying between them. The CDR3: CASSFGGTRTYNEQFF. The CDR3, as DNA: TGTGCCAGCAGTTTTGGGGGAACGAGGACCTACAATGAGCAGTTCTTC.

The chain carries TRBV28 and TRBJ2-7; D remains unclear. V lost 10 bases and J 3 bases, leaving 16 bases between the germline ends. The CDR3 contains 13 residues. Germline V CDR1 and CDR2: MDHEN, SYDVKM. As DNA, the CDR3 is TGTGCCACCGCGCCGGGCCTGTTCTACGAGCAGTACTTC. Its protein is CATAPGLFYEQYF. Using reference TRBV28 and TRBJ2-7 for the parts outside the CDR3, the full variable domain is DVKVTQSSRYLVKRTGEKVFLECVQDMDHENMFWYRQDPGLGLRLIYFSYDVKMKEKGDIPEGYSVSREKKERFSLILESASTNQTSMYLCATAPGLFYEQYFGPGTRLTVT.

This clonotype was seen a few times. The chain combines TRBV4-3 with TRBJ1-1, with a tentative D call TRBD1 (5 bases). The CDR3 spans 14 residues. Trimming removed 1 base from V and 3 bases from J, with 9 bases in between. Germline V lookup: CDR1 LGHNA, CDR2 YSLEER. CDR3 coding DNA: TGCGCCAGCAGCCAAGTGACAGAGGACACTGAAGCTTTCTTT. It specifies CASSQVTEDTEAFF.

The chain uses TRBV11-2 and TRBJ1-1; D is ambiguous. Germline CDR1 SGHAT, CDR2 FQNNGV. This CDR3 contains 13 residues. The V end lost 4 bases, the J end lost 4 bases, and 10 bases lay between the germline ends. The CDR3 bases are TGTGCCAGCAGCTGGGATCGGGGCACTGAAGCTTTCTTT. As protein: CASSWDRGTEAFF.

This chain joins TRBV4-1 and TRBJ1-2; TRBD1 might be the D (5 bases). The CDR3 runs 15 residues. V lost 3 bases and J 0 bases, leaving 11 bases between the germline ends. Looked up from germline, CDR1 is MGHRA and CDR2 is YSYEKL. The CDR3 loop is CASSQAGQANYGYTF. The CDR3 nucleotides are TGCGCCAGCAGCCAGGCTGGACAAGCTAACTATGGCTACACCTTC.

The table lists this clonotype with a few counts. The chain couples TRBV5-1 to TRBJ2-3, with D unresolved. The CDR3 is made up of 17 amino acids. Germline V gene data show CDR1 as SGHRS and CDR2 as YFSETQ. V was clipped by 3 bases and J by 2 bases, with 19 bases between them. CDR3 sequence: CASSSSPIASITDTQYF. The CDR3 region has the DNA TGCGCCAGCAGCTCCTCCCCAATAGCTTCTATCACAGATACGCAGTATTTT.

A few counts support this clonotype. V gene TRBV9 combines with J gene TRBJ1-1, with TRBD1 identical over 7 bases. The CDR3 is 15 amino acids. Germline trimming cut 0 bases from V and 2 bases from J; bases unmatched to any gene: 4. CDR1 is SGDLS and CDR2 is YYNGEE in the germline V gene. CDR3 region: CASSVGGQINTEAFF. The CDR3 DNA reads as TGTGCCAGCAGCGTAGGGGGACAGATCAACACTGAAGCTTTCTTT.

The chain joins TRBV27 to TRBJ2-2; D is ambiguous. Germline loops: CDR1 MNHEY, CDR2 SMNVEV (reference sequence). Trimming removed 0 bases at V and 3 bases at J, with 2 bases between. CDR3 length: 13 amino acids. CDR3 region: CASSLSDTGELFF. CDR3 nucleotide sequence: TGTGCCAGCAGTTTATCAGACACCGGGGAGCTGTTTTTT.

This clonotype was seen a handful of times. CDR3 region: CASTSQERNTGELFF. In DNA, the CDR3 is TGTGCCAGCACCTCCCAGGAAAGGAACACCGGGGAGCTGTTTTTT. This sequence joins TRBV7-9 and TRBJ2-2; D call uncertain. V lost 7 bases and J 1 base, leaving 13 bases between the germline ends. The CDR3 contains 15 residues. Germline CDR1 SEHNR, CDR2 FQNEAQ (reference sequence).

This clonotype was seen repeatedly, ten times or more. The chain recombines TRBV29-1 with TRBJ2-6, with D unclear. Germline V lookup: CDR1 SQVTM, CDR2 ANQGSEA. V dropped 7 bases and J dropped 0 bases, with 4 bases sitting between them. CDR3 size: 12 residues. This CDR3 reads CSEFSGANVLTF. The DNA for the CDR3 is TGCAGCGAGTTCTCTGGGGCCAACGTCCTGACTTTC.

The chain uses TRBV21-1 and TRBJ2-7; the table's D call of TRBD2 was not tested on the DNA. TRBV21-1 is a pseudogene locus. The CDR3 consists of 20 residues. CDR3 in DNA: TGTGCCAGCAGCACACCCCGACTAGCCCCAGAGGGCCAAATTGCCTACGAGCAGTACTTC. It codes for CASSTPRLAPEGQIAYEQYF.

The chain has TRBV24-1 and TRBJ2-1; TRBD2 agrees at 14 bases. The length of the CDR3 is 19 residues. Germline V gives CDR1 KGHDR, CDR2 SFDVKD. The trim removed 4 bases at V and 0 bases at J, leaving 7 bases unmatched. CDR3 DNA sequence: TGTGCCACCAGTGACCCGGGACTAGCGGGAGATTACTCCTACAATGAGCAGTTCTTC. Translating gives CATSDPGLAGDYSYNEQFF.

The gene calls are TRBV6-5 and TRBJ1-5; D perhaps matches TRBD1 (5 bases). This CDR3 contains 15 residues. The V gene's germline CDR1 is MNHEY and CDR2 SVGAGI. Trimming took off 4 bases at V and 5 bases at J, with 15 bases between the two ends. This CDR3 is CASSLGATGDQPQHF. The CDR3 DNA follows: TGTGCCAGCAGTTTGGGAGCCACAGGCGATCAGCCCCAGCATTTT.

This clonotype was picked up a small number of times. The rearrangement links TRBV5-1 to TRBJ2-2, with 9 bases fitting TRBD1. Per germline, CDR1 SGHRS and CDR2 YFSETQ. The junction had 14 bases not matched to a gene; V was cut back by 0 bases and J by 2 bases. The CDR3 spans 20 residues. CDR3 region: CASSLVHVLAGQGNTGELFF. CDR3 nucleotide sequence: TGCGCCAGCAGCTTGGTTCATGTCCTTGCGGGACAGGGAAACACCGGGGAGCTGTTTTTT. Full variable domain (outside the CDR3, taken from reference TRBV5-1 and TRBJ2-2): KAGVTQTPRYLIKTRGQQVTLSCSPISGHRSVSWYQQTPGQGLQFLFEYFSETQRNKGNFPGRFSGRQFSNSRSEMNVSTLELGDSALYLCASSLVHVLAGQGNTGELFFGEGSRLTVL.

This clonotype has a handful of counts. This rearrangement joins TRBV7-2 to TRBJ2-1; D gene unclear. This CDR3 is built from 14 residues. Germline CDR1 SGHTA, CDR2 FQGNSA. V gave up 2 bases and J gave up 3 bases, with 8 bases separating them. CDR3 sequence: CASSLRVGYNEQFF. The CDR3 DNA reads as TGTGCCAGCAGCTTACGGGTCGGCTACAATGAGCAGTTCTTC.

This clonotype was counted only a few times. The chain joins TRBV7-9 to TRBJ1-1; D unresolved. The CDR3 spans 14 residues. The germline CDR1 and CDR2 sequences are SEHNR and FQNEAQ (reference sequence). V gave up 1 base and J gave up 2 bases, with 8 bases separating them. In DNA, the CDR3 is TGTGCCAGCAGCTTAGTCAAAAGCAACACTGAAGCTTTCTTT. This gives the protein CASSLVKSNTEAFF.

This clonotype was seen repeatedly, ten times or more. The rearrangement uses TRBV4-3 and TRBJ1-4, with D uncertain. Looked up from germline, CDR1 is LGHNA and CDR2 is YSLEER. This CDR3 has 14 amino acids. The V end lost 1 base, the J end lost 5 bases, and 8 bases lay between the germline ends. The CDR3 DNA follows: TGCGCCAGCAGCCAAGGACGGCTGAATGAAAAACTGTTTTTT. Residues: CASSQGRLNEKLFF.

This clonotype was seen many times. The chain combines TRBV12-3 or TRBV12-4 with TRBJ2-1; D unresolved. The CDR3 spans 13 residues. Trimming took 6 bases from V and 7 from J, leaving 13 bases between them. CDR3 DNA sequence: TGTGCCAGCAGGCCCCCGAGCCTGAATGAGCAGTTCTTC. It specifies CASRPPSLNEQFF.

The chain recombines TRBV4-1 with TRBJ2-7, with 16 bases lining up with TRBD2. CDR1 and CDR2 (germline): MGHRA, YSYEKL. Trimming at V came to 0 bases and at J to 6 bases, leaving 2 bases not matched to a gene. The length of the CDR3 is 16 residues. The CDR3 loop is CASSQEGLAGGPEQYF. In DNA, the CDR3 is TGCGCCAGCAGCCAAGAGGGACTAGCGGGAGGGCCCGAGCAGTACTTC.

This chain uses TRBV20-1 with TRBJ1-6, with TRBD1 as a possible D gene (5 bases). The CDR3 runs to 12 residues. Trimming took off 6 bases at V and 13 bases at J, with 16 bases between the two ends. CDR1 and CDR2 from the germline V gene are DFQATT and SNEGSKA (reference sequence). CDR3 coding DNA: TGCAGTGCGAAAGACCGCGGGGCGCCCCTCCACTTT. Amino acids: CSAKDRGAPLHF.

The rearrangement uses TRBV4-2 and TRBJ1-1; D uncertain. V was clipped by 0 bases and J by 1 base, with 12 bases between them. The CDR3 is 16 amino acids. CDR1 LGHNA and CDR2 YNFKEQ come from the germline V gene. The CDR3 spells CASSQDFWAANTEAFF. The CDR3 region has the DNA TGTGCCAGCAGCCAAGACTTTTGGGCGGCGAACACTGAAGCTTTCTTT.

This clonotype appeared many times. The chain's CDR3 is CASRGQGTYEQYF. CDR3 DNA sequence: TGTGCCAGCAGGGGACAGGGAACCTACGAGCAGTACTTC. This chain uses TRBV2 with TRBJ2-7; the match to TRBD1 covers 9 bases. V shed 6 bases, J shed 2 bases, and the junction held 2 bases outside the gene matches. The CDR3 sequence is 13 residues long. Germline loops: CDR1 SNHLY, CDR2 FYNNEI.